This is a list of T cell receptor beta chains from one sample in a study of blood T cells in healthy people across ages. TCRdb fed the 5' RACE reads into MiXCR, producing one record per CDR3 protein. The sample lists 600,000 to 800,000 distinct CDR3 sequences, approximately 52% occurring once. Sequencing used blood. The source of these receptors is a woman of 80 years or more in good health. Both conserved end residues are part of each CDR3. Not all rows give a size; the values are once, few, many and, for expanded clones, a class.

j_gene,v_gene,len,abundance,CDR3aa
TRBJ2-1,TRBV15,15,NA,CATREGASSYNEQFF
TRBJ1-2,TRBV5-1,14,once,CASSLGAGGDGYTF
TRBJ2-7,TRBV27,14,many,CASTPTGDSYEQYF
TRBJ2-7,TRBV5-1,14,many,CASRTTTGTYEQYF
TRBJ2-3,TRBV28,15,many,CASSTDKTSTDTQYF
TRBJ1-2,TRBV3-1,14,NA,CASSQVNANYGYTF
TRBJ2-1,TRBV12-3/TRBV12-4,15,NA,CASSPVAGVINEQFF
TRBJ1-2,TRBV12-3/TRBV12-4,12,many,CASSQGRLTYTF
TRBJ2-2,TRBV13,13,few,CASTWSGTGELFF
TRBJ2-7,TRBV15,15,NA,CATSRDGASSYEQYF
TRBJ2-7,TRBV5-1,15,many,CASSLESGGVYEQYF
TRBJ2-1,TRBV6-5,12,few,CASRTYGDEQFF
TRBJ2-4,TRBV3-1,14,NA,CASSPSGTRDIQYF
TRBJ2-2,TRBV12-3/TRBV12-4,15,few,CASRERGRRSGELFF
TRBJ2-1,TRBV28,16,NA,CASSLSGTSGHNEQFF
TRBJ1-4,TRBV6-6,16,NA,CASSYPTDISNEKLFF
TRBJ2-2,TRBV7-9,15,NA,CASSRTGSGTGELFF
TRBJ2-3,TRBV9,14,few,CASSVGRTTDTQYF
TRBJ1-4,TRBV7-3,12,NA,CASMAEIEKLFF
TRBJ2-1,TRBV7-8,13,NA,CASSLGPNNKQFF
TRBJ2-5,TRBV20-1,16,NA,CSARGGAGLRQETQYF
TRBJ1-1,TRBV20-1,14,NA,CSASPLRDRGTAFF
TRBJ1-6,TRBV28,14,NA,CASSVAGGDSPLHF
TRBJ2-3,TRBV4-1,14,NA,CASSQLSGTDTQYF
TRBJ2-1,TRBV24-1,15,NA,CATSEPWTDNNEQFF